The 27 T cell receptor beta chains given below trace back to one sample, sequenced in a study of T cells in Graves' hyperthyroidism and ophthalmopathy. Amplified TCR beta CDR3 regions derived from RNA transcripts. A first-round RT-PCR of the TCR CDR3 used the HTBI primer set. From the multiplex PCR reads, TCRdb called clonotypes with MiXCR, one entry per CDR3 protein. Of over 250,000 distinct CDR3 sequences listed, around 15% were seen once; the top ten hold around 55%. The source material was blood. These receptors were collected from a woman between 55 and 75 years old with Graves' ophthalmopathy.

The V and J genes are TRBV11-2 and TRBJ1-4, with 9 bases that match TRBD1. This CDR3 comprises 14 residues. The ends lost 5 bases at V and 13 bases at J; junction bases unmatched: 11. Germline V lookup: CDR1 SGHAT, CDR2 FQNNGV. The CDR3 DNA follows: TGTGCCAGCAGCCCGCCCGGGACAGGGTGGAGACTGTTTTTT. This encodes CASSPPGTGWRLFF.

The rearrangement joins TRBV20-1 to TRBJ1-2; 8 nucleotides align to TRBD1. Germline CDR1 reads DFQATT; CDR2 reads SNEGSKA (reference sequence). This CDR3 has 12 amino acids. The CDR3 loop reads CRPQGENYGYTF. CDR3 bases: TGCAGACCACAGGGGGAGAACTATGGCTACACCTTC.

This clonotype was seen a few times. The V gene is TRBV14, the J gene TRBJ2-1; TRBD2 agrees at 7 bases. Germline lookup yields CDR1 SGHDN and CDR2 FVKESK. This CDR3 contains 17 residues. With 1 base clipped from V and 4 bases from J, the junction kept 10 bases outside the gene matches. This CDR3 is CASSQGDGGGSYNEQFF. The CDR3 nucleotides are TGTGCCAGCAGCCAAGGCGATGGGGGGGGGTCATACAATGAGCAGTTCTTC. Combining the CDR3 with reference TRBV14 and TRBJ2-1 gives the whole variable domain EAGVTQFPSHSVIEKGQTVTLRCDPISGHDNLYWYRRVMGKEIKFLLHFVKESKQDESGMPNNRFLAERTGGTYSTLKVQPAELEDSGVYFCASSQGDGGGSYNEQFFGPGTRLTVL.

This clonotype was detected many times. The chain has TRBV6-2 or TRBV6-3 and TRBJ2-7, with no clear D. The CDR3 loop spans 16 amino acids. The germline CDR1 and CDR2 sequences are MNHEY and SVGEGT. Trimming cost V 0 bases and J 4 bases, with 16 bases left between them. CDR3 in amino acids: CASSYSRSHILYEQYF. CDR3 nucleotides: TGTGCCAGCAGTTACTCGAGGTCCCATATACTGTACGAGCAGTACTTC.

This clonotype occurred many times. The chain combines TRBV7-3 with TRBJ1-2, with unresolved D. Germline-derived CDR1 and CDR2 are SGHTA and FQGTGA. This CDR3 region has 14 residues. V shed 5 bases and J shed 3 bases, with 13 bases lying between them. CDR3 protein: CASSENTGDYGYTF. The CDR3 DNA sequence: TGTGCCAGCAGCGAAAATACCGGGGACTATGGCTACACCTTC.

This clonotype was seen repeatedly, ten times or more. The rearrangement links TRBV7-9 to TRBJ2-1, with TRBD2 identical over 12 bases. CDR1 and CDR2 from the germline V gene are SEHNR and FQNEAQ (reference sequence). V gave up 5 bases and J gave up 9 bases; unmatched junction bases: 2. There are 13 residues in the CDR3. CDR3 amino acids: CASSPSGGGEQFF. In DNA, the CDR3 is TGTGCCAGCAGCCCTAGCGGGGGGGGTGAGCAGTTCTTC.

This clonotype was counted many times. The V gene is TRBV7-2, the J gene TRBJ2-3, with a weak D call TRBD2 (5 bases). Germline V CDR1 and CDR2: SGHTA, FQGNSA. This CDR3 comprises 14 residues. V lost 1 base and J lost 4, with 9 bases in between. The CDR3 DNA follows: TGTGCCAGCAGCTTAGTAGTAGCGCCAGATACGCAGTATTTT. Translated: CASSLVVAPDTQYF.

About this clonotype: A junction boundary mismatches the germline segment, possibly from a read error. The chain couples TRBV20-1 to TRBJ1-4; D is undetermined. Germline CDR1 DFQATT, CDR2 SNEGSKA (reference sequence). There are 13 residues in the CDR3. Here the CDR3 DNA reads TGCAGTGCTAGAGATCGGACTACTGAAAAACTGTTTTTT. Its translation is CSARDRTTEKLFF.

This clonotype has more than one count but fewer than ten. The chain couples TRBV6-5 to TRBJ1-5; maybe TRBD1 (6 bases). Germline-derived CDR1 and CDR2 are MNHEY and SVGAGI. The ends were cut back, 5 bases at V and 6 bases at J, with 17 bases in the middle. The CDR3 is 15 residues long. The CDR3 here is CASSRPDRRVQPQHF. The CDR3 nucleotides are TGTGCCAGCAGTAGGCCCGACAGGAGAGTTCAGCCCCAGCATTTT.

This clonotype was seen ten or more times. This sequence joins TRBV2 and TRBJ1-2; D might be TRBD1 (5 bases). Per the germline V gene, CDR1 is SNHLY and CDR2 is FYNNEI. Trimming removed 8 bases at V and 8 bases at J, with 15 bases between. The CDR3 has 12 amino acids. The chain's CDR3 is CASARGAEGYTF. The DNA of the CDR3 is TGTGCCAGCGCACGGGGCGCGGAGGGCTACACCTTC.

CDR3 protein: CASSIARSYEQYF. The CDR3, as DNA: TGTGCCAGTAGTATAGCACGCTCCTACGAGCAGTACTTC. V gene TRBV19 combines with J gene TRBJ2-7; the D is unclear. The germline CDR1 and CDR2 sequences are LNHDA and SQIVND (reference sequence). The V end lost 1 base, the J end lost 0 bases, and 4 bases lay between the germline ends. The CDR3 runs to 13 residues.

This clonotype was found many times. CDR3 nucleotide sequence: TGTGCCAGCTCACGAGGGGAAGAAAAACTGTTTTTT. It specifies CASSRGEEKLFF. The V call is TRBV18, the J call TRBJ1-4; D perhaps matches TRBD1 (5 bases). Germline-derived CDR1 and CDR2 are KGHSH and LQKENI. This CDR3 spans 12 amino acids. V was cut by 4 bases and J by 8 bases, with 8 bases left in between.

This clonotype has a count of ten or more. The chain couples TRBV28 to TRBJ1-5; unclear D gene. The CDR3 is 15 residues long. CDR1 and CDR2 from the germline V gene are MDHEN and SYDVKM. CDR3 loop: CAASRAGNSNQPQHF. The CDR3 DNA sequence: TGTGCGGCCTCGAGAGCGGGCAATAGCAATCAGCCCCAGCATTTT.

At least ten counts were recorded for this clonotype. V is TRBV3-1 and J is TRBJ2-7; D is undetermined. The CDR3 is 15 residues long. Trimming pared 2 bases from V and 3 bases from J, leaving 14 bases between. CDR1 is LGHDT and CDR2 is YNNKEL in the germline V gene (reference sequence). The CDR3: CASSQSDKKYYEQYF. CDR3 nucleotides: TGTGCCAGCAGCCAATCCGACAAGAAATACTACGAGCAGTACTTC.

This clonotype has ten or more counts. The chain has TRBV20-1 and TRBJ2-7, with 9 bases fitting TRBD2. This CDR3 comprises 15 residues. The junction had 9 bases not matched to a gene; V was cut back by 1 base and J by 5 bases. CDR1 is DFQATT, CDR2 SNEGSKA, per germline (reference sequence). CDR3 loop: CSARVARIAGDEQYF. DNA for the CDR3: TGCAGTGCTAGAGTGGCCCGGATAGCGGGAGACGAGCAGTACTTC.

The CDR3 sequence is CASNPPGGKATNEKLFF. The CDR3 DNA reads as TGTGCCAGTAACCCCCCGGGGGGGAAAGCAACTAATGAAAAACTGTTTTTT. The chain joins TRBV19 to TRBJ1-4; D possibly corresponds to TRBD1 (5 bases). With 7 bases removed from V and 0 bases from J, the gap between germline ends came to 18 bases. The germline CDR1 and CDR2 sequences are LNHDA and SQIVND (reference sequence). The CDR3 is 17 residues long. Full variable domain (outside the CDR3, taken from reference TRBV19 and TRBJ1-4): DGGITQSPKYLFRKEGQNVTLSCEQNLNHDAMYWYRQDPGQGLRLIYYSQIVNDFQKGDIAEGYSVSREKKESFPLTVTSAQKNPTAFYLCASNPPGGKATNEKLFFGSGTQLSVL.

The count of this clonotype is one. The gene calls are TRBV4-1 and TRBJ2-7, with TRBD1 identical over 9 bases. Germline trimming cut 1 base from V and 5 bases from J; bases unmatched to any gene: 9. Germline lookup yields CDR1 MGHRA and CDR2 YSYEKL. The CDR3 is 16 residues long. The CDR3 DNA sequence: TGCGCCAGCAGCCAAGGATCAACAGGGGGCTTCCACGAGCAGTACTTC. This translates into CASSQGSTGGFHEQYF.

The table lists this clonotype with many counts. This chain uses TRBV28 with TRBJ2-1; TRBD2 matches 11 bases. This CDR3 is built from 17 residues. V shed 5 bases, J shed 10 bases, and the junction held 16 bases outside the gene matches. The V gene's germline CDR1 is MDHEN and CDR2 SYDVKM. The CDR3 DNA reads TGTGCCAGCAGTCCGGCCCTTAGCGGGAGGGCCCTCGGCGAGCAGTTCTTC. Translated, it gives CASSPALSGRALGEQFF.

The table lists this clonotype with many counts. The chain uses TRBV28 and TRBJ1-5; D unclear. The CDR3 consists of 15 residues. Germline V gene data show CDR1 as MDHEN and CDR2 as SYDVKM. The V end lost 4 bases, the J end lost 1 base, and 11 bases lay between the germline ends. CDR3 nucleotides: TGTGCCAGCAGTTCCCCGGCGGAAAGCAATCAGCCCCAGCATTTT. Its translation: CASSSPAESNQPQHF.

This clonotype was observed at least ten times. The genes are TRBV3-1 and TRBJ2-5, with D tentatively TRBD1 (6 bases). V was cut by 5 bases and J by 0 bases, with 16 bases left in between. Germline lookup yields CDR1 LGHDT and CDR2 YNNKEL (reference sequence). The CDR3 length is 16 residues. CDR3 residues: CASSYPGTPYQETQYF. The CDR3 bases are TGTGCCAGCAGCTATCCCGGGACACCGTACCAAGAGACCCAGTACTTC.

This clonotype was counted many times. This chain uses TRBV7-3 with TRBJ2-1; TRBD2 matches at 13 bases. Per the germline V gene, CDR1 is SGHTA and CDR2 is FQGTGA. The CDR3 runs to 16 residues. The trim removed 4 bases at V and 7 bases at J, leaving 7 bases unmatched. The CDR3 bases are TGTGCCAGCAGCTCAATGACTAGCGGGAGGAGGAATGAGCAGTTCTTC. It is translated as CASSSMTSGRRNEQFF.

This clonotype was seen a few times. This chain joins TRBV25-1 and TRBJ2-7; TRBD1 might be the D (6 bases). The length of the CDR3 is 15 residues. Germline loops: CDR1 MGHDK, CDR2 SYGVNS. The germline V and J ends were trimmed by 6 bases and 7 bases, with 22 bases remaining between them. The CDR3 loop reads CASRKTGPKDGEQYF. The CDR3 bases are TGTGCCAGCAGGAAGACAGGACCCAAAGACGGGGAGCAGTACTTC.

The chain employs TRBV4-3 and TRBJ2-3; D ambiguous. Germline-derived CDR1 and CDR2 are LGHNA and YSLEER. The CDR3 spans 17 residues. V gave up 0 bases and J gave up 2 bases, with 15 bases separating them. The CDR3 reads CASSQDLIGPYTDTQYF. CDR3 sequence (DNA): TGCGCCAGCAGCCAAGATTTGATAGGCCCCTACACAGATACGCAGTATTTT.

This clonotype was seen a handful of times. The CDR3 sequence is CASSLFQNTQYF. CDR3 sequence (DNA): TGTGCCAGCAGCTTATTCCAGAATACGCAGTATTTT. The rearrangement links TRBV5-4 to TRBJ2-3; D is uncertain. CDR1 and CDR2 from the germline V gene are SGHNT and YYREEE (reference sequence). The CDR3 is made up of 12 amino acids. The V end lost 2 bases, the J end lost 7 bases, and 8 bases lay between the germline ends.

This clonotype was recorded many times. The chain has TRBV2 and TRBJ2-3, with unresolved D. Trimming pared 7 bases from V and 0 bases from J, leaving 11 bases between. In germline, CDR1 is SNHLY, CDR2 FYNNEI. The CDR3 totals 14 residues. The CDR3 is CASKGSPSTDTQYF. DNA for the CDR3: TGTGCCAGCAAGGGCAGTCCTAGCACAGATACGCAGTATTTT.

This clonotype was detected only once. The chain uses TRBV7-3 and TRBJ1-2, with 8 bases that match TRBD1. The trim removed 5 bases at V and 7 bases at J, leaving 6 bases unmatched. Germline CDR1 and CDR2: SGHTA and FQGTGA. This CDR3 region has 13 residues. The CDR3 loop reads CASSVDRGLGYTF. The DNA for the CDR3 is TGTGCCAGCAGCGTTGACAGGGGACTTGGCTACACCTTC.

In this sample, this clonotype turned up a few times. This chain joins TRBV6-2 or TRBV6-3 and TRBJ2-7; no reliable D call. This CDR3 comprises 16 residues. Deletions cut 0 bases from V and 0 bases from J, with 12 bases between. Germline V gene data show CDR1 as MNHEY and CDR2 as SVGEGT. The CDR3 sequence is CASSYSVKDGSYEQYF. The CDR3 nucleotides are TGTGCCAGCAGTTACTCGGTGAAGGACGGCTCCTACGAGCAGTACTTC.